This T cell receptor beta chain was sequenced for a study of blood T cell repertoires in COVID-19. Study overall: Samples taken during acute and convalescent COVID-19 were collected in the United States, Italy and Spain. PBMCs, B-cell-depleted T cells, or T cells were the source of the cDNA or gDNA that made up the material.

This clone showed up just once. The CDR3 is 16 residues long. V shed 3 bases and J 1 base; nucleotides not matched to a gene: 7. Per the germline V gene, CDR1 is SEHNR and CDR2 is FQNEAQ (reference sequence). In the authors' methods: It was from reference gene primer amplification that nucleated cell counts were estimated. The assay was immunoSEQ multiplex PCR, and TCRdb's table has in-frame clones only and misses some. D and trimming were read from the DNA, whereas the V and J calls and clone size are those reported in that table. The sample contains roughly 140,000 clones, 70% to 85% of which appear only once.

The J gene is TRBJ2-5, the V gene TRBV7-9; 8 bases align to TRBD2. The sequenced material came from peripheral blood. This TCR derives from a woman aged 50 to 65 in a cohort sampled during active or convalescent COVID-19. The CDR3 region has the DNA TGTGCCAGCAGCTTCACCTCACGGGGGGGCCAAGAGACCCAGTACTTC. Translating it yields CASSFTSRGGQETQYF.